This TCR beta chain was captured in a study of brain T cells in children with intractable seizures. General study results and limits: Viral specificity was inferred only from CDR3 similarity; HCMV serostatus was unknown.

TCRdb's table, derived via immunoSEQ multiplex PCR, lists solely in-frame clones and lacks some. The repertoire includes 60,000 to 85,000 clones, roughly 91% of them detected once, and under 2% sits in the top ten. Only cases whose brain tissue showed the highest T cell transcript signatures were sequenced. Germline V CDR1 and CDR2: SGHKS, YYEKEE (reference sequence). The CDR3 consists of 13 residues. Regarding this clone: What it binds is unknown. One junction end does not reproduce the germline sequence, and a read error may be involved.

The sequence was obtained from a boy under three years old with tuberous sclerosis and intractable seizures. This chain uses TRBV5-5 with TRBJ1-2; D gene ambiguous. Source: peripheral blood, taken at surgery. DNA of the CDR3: TGTGCCAGCAGCCCAGAAAACTACCGGCCAGAAAGCTTC. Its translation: CASSPENYRPESF.